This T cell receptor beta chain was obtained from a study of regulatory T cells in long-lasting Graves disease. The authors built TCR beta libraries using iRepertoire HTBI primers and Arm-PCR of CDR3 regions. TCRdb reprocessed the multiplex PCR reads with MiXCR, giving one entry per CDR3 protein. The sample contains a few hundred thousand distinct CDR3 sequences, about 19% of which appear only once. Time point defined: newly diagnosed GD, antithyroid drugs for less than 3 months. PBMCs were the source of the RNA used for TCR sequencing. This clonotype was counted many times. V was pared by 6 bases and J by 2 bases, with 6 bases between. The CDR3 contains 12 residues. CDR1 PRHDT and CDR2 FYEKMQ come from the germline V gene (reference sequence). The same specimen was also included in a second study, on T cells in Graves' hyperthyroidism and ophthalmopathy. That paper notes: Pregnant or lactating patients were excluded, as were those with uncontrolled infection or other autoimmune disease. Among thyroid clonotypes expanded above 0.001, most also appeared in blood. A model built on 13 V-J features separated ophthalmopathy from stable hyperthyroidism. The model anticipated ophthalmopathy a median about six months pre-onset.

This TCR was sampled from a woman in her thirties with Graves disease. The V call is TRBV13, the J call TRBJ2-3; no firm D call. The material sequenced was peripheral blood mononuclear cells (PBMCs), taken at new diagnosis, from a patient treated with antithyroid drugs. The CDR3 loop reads CASSHSTDTQYF. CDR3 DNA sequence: TGTGCCAGCAGTCATTCCACAGATACGCAGTATTTT. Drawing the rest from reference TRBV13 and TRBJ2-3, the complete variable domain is AAGVIQSPRHLIKEKRETATLKCYPIPRHDTVYWYQQGPGQDPQFLISFYEKMQSDKGSIPDRFSAQQFSDYHSELNMSSLELGDSALYFCASSHSTDTQYFGPGTRLTVL.